This entry concerns a single TCR beta chain. The antigen is unknown. Time point here: pre-treatment baseline. TIE cells were CD3+ CD4- CD8+ CD45RA- CD45RO-high CD27- CCR7- memory T cells. TCRdb's copy holds only in-frame clones and misses some; the assay was immunoSEQ multiplex PCR. The sample shows about 1,600 clones, approximately 76% of them seen only once. This entry comes from a study of blood T cell dynamics during melanoma immunotherapy. Study conclusions and caveats: Cell-free DNA CDR3 sequences most resembled the immune-effector CD8+ subset, which was also most clonal.

The receptor was isolated from a human donor with melanoma. Sequencing was performed on CD8+ T cells from blood, taken from a patient treated with checkpoint blockade.

The CDR3 sequence: CSVVGTEQYF. CDR3 sequence (DNA): TGCAGCGTTGTCGGGACCGAGCAGTACTTC. The chain couples TRBV29-1 to TRBJ2-7; either TRBD1 or TRBD2 may fit D (5 bases each). This CDR3 comprises 10 residues. Germline CDR1 SQVTM, CDR2 ANQGSEA. Trimming pared 4 bases from V and 6 bases from J, leaving 7 bases between.